This T cell receptor (beta chain) was retrieved from a study of T cells in Graves' hyperthyroidism and ophthalmopathy. In its sample, this clonotype was seen many times. Amplified regions were TCR beta CDR3 sequences from RNA transcripts. The HTBI set primed first-round TCR CDR3 RT-PCR. MiXCR was run by TCRdb on the multiplex PCR reads, yielding one entry per CDR3 protein. The table includes around 300,000 distinct CDR3 sequences, roughly 22% detected once. Germline lookup yields CDR1 MRHNA and CDR2 SNTAGT. The CDR3 contains 15 residues. Trimming cost V 3 bases and J 3 bases; bases outside gene matches: 4.

This clonotype originated in a man in his thirties or forties with Graves' ophthalmopathy. The sequencing input was blood. J is TRBJ2-2 and V is TRBV6-4; 7 positions agree with TRBD2. CDR3 region: CASSERAGDTGELFF. CDR3 DNA sequence: TGTGCCAGCAGTGAGCGCGCGGGGGACACCGGGGAGCTGTTTTTT.